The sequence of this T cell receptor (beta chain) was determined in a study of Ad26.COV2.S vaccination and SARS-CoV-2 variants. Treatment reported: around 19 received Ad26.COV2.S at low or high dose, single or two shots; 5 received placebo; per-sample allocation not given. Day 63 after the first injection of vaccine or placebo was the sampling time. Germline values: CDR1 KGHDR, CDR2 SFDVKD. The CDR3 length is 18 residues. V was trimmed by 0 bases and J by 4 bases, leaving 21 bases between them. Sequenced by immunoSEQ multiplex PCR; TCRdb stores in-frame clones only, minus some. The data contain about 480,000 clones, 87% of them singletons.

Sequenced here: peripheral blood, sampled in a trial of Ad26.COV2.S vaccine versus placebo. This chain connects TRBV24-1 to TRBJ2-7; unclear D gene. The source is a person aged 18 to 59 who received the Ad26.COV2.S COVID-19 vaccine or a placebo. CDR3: CATSDLNPNMNENYEQYF. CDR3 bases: TGTGCCACCAGTGATTTGAACCCCAATATGAACGAAAATTACGAGCAGTACTTC.